The present T cell receptor beta chain was sequenced within a study of blood T cells in healthy people across ages. Then a second PCR, running roughly 7 to 11 cycles, was carried out with a sample-barcoded 5' primer and a J-beta primer mix. TCRdb reprocessed the 5' RACE reads via MiXCR and lists one record per CDR3 protein. This table holds hundreds of thousands of distinct CDR3 sequences, roughly 43% found once. Trimming stripped 3 bases from V and 7 bases from J, with 10 bases between. CDR3 length: 14 residues. The V gene is TRBV12-3 or TRBV12-4, the J gene TRBJ1-6; unclear D gene. Sample: blood. The clonotype was recovered from a woman aged 60-70 years in good health. CDR3 in amino acids: CASSLKSGNSPLHF. Written as DNA, the CDR3 is TGTGCCAGCAGTTTGAAATCCGGAAATTCACCCCTCCACTTT.